The next 23 T cell receptor beta chains were all read from a single sample in a study of T cells expressing NK-cell markers. TCRdb reprocessed the 5' RACE reads and stores each CDR3 protein as one record, lacking DNA. This table lists 150,000 to 200,000 distinct CDR3 sequences. Sequenced input: blood T cells: a sorted CD56 or NKG2C T cell subset, CD4+ or CD8+ T cells, or bulk PBMC T cells (not recorded which). These receptors all come from a man aged 18-69 years in good health.

The V and J genes are TRBV11-1 and TRBJ2-7; the TCRdb D gene call, TRBD2, has no DNA to confirm it. The CDR3 loop spans 17 amino acids. CDR1 and CDR2 (germline): SGHAT, FQDESV (reference sequence). The CDR3 loop reads CASSVEPSGVSSYEQYF.

The chain joins TRBV21-1 to TRBJ1-4; the D call of TRBD1 rests on TCRdb alone, since no DNA is present to check it. TRBV21-1 is given as a pseudogene. This CDR3 comprises 15 residues. CDR3 in amino acids: CASSKVLRTREKLFF.

The chain recombines TRBV6-1 with TRBJ2-1; checking the TCRdb D call of TRBD2 is not possible without DNA. CDR1 is MNHNS, CDR2 SASEGT, per germline. This CDR3 region has 14 residues. The CDR3 sequence is CASSTPLAAHEQFF.

The chain employs TRBV6-5 and TRBJ2-3; TCRdb gives TRBD2 as the D gene, but with no DNA this cannot be confirmed. Looked up from germline, CDR1 is MNHEY and CDR2 is SVGAGI. The length of the CDR3 is 18 residues. The CDR3 sequence: CASSYFPSGGASTDTQYF.

The J gene is TRBJ2-7, the V gene TRBV29-1; TCRdb reports TRBD2, a call that lacks DNA to check it against. The CDR3 spans 15 residues. CDR1 SQVTM and CDR2 ANQGSEA come from the germline V gene. The CDR3 protein is CSVELGGRGPYEQYF.

CDR3 sequence reads: CASSIRDRVRYGTGELFFF. The chain couples TRBV3-1 to TRBJ2-2; no DNA is available, so the TRBD1 call from TCRdb remains unchecked. Germline CDR1 LGHDT, CDR2 YNNKEL (reference sequence). The CDR3 is made up of 19 amino acids.

The V and J genes are TRBV5-1 and TRBJ2-5; TCRdb reports TRBD2, a call that lacks DNA to check it against. CDR1 SGHRS and CDR2 YFSETQ come from the germline V gene. The CDR3 has 16 amino acids. CDR3 residues: CASSQTSGGASETQYF.

The V and J genes are TRBV19 and TRBJ2-2. Germline V gene lookup returns CDR1 LNHDA and CDR2 SQIVND (reference sequence). This CDR3 region has 16 residues. CDR3 amino acids: CASSRDRISNTGELFF.

This chain uses TRBV5-5 with TRBJ2-6. In germline, CDR1 is SGHKS, CDR2 YYEKEE (reference sequence). There are 15 residues in the CDR3. The CDR3 loop reads CASSSDGSGANVLTF.

The J gene is TRBJ2-7, the V gene TRBV6-5; TCRdb's D gene call, TRBD1, goes unchecked for lack of DNA. The germline V gene has CDR1 MNHEY and CDR2 SVGAGI. This CDR3 spans 14 amino acids. CDR3 in amino acids: CASSYGTGPYEQYF.

The gene calls are TRBV7-9 and TRBJ2-7; TCRdb's D gene call, TRBD1, goes unchecked for lack of DNA. Germline CDR1 SEHNR, CDR2 FQNEAQ (reference sequence). The length of the CDR3 is 16 residues. CDR3 residues: CASSPPPGASSYEQYF.

This sequence joins TRBV12-3 or TRBV12-4 and TRBJ1-6; the D call from TCRdb, TRBD1, cannot be confirmed without DNA. The CDR3 is 15 residues long. The CDR3 region is CASRTSTAYNSPLHF.

The V gene is TRBV28, the J gene TRBJ2-7. Germline V gives CDR1 MDHEN, CDR2 SYDVKM. The CDR3 has 13 residues. CDR3 in amino acids: CASSPNNMWWQYF.

V gene TRBV7-9 combines with J gene TRBJ2-2. Per the germline V gene, CDR1 is SEHNR and CDR2 is FQNEAQ (reference sequence). CDR3 size: 13 residues. The CDR3 spells CASSLFDTGELFF.

The chain uses TRBV3-1 and TRBJ2-7; TCRdb's assignment of TRBD2 cannot be checked, as there is no DNA. The CDR3 contains 15 residues. Germline V lookup: CDR1 LGHDT, CDR2 YNNKEL (reference sequence). The CDR3 reads CASSHGAGGYYEQYF.

V and J are TRBV28 and TRBJ2-3; the D call of TRBD1 rests on TCRdb alone, since no DNA is present to check it. The CDR3 spans 14 residues. Germline V gene sequence: CDR1 MDHEN, CDR2 SYDVKM. The CDR3 sequence: CASSSGQGPDTQYF.

The V and J genes are TRBV9 and TRBJ2-7; TCRdb outputs TRBD1, but without DNA this stays unchecked. CDR1 is SGDLS, CDR2 YYNGEE, per germline. The CDR3 runs to 14 residues. The CDR3 is CASSPWTGMDEQYF.

V gene TRBV10-3 combines with J gene TRBJ1-1. Per germline, CDR1 ENHRY and CDR2 SYGVKD. CDR3 length: 14 amino acids. The CDR3 spells CAISEMPGKTEAFF.

The CDR3 reads CASSPRTSGSTDTQYF. The chain employs TRBV11-1 and TRBJ2-3; TCRdb's assignment of TRBD2 cannot be checked, as there is no DNA. The CDR3 spans 16 residues. Germline CDR1 SGHAT, CDR2 FQDESV (reference sequence).

The V and J genes are TRBV15 and TRBJ1-5; TCRdb's D gene call, TRBD1, goes unchecked for lack of DNA. There are 14 residues in the CDR3. From germline, CDR1 is LNHNV and CDR2 YYDKDF (reference sequence). The CDR3 loop is CATSRVGGSQPQHF.

The rearrangement links TRBV7-9 to TRBJ1-2; TCRdb indicates TRBD1, and absent DNA this call remains unverified. The CDR3 extends over 15 amino acids. Germline V lookup: CDR1 SEHNR, CDR2 FQNEAQ (reference sequence). The CDR3 loop is CASSPANRRDYGYTF.

This chain uses TRBV9 with TRBJ2-1; the TCRdb call, TRBD2, lacks DNA for checking. Germline CDR1 reads SGDLS; CDR2 reads YYNGEE. The CDR3 spans 16 residues. CDR3 region: CASSVAGTSGVGEQFF.

The rearrangement joins TRBV6-1 to TRBJ2-7; the D gene TCRdb calls, TRBD1, cannot be checked with no DNA. CDR1 MNHNS and CDR2 SASEGT come from the germline V gene. The CDR3 runs 13 residues. The CDR3 is CASDADRAYEQYF.